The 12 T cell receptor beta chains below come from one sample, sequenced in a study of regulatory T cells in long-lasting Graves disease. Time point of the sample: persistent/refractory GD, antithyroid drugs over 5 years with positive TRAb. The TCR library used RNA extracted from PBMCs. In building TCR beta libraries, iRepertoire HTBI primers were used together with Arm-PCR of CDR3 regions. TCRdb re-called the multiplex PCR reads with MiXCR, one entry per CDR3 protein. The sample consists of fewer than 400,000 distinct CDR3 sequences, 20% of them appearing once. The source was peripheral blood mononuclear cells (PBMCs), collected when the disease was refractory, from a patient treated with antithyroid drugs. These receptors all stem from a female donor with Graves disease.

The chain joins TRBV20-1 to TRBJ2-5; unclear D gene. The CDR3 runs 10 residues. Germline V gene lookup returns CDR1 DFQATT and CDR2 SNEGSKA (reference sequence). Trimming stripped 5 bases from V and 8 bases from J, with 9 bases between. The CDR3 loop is CSALLLTQYF. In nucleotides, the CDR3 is TGCAGTGCTCTTCTCTTAACCCAGTACTTC.

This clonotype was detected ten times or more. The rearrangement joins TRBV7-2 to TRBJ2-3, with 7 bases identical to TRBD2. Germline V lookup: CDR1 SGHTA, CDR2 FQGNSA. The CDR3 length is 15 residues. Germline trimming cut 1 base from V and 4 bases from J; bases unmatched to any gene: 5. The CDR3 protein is CASSLVAGVADTQYF. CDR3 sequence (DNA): TGTGCCAGCAGCTTAGTGGCGGGAGTGGCAGATACGCAGTATTTT.

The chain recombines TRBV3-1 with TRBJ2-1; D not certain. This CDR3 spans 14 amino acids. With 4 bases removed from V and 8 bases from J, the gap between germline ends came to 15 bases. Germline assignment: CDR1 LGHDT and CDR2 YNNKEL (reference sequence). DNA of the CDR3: TGTGCCAGCAGCCTAGGTCTCGGGCGACATGAGCAGTTCTTC. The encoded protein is CASSLGLGRHEQFF.

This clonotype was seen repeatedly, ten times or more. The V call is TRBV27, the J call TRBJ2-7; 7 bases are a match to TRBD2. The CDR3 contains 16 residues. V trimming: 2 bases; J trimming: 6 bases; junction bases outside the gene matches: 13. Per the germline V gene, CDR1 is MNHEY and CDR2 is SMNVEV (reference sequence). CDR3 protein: CASSLMVGGPIGEQYF. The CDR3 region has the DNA TGTGCCAGCAGTTTAATGGTGGGAGGGCCGATCGGCGAGCAGTACTTC.

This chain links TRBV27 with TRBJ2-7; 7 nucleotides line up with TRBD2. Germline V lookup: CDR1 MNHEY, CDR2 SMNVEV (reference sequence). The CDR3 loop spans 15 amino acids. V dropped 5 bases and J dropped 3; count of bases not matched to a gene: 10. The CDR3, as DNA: TGTGCCAGCAGTACCCTGGGGGGGGACTACTACGAGCAGTACTTC. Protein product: CASSTLGGDYYEQYF.

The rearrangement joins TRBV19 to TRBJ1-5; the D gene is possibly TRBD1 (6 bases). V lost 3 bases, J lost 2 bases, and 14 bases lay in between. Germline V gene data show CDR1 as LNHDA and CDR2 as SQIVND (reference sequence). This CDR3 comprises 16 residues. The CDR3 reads CASSIGGAFGNQPQHF. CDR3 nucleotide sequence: TGTGCCAGTAGTATCGGGGGGGCTTTCGGCAATCAGCCCCAGCATTTT.

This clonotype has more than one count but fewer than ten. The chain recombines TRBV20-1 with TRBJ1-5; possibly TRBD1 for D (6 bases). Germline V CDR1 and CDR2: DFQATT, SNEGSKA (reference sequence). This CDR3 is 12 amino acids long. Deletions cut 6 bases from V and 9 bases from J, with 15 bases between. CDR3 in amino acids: CSAWEGVRPQHF. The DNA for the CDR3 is TGCAGTGCCTGGGAGGGGGTAAGGCCCCAGCATTTT.

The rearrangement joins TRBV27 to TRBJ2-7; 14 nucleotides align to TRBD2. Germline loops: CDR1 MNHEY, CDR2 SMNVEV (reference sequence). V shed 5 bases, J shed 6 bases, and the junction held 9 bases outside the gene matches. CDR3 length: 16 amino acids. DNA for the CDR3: TGTGCCAGCAGTGGCCTGGGACTAGCGGGGGCTGGCGAGCAGTACTTC. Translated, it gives CASSGLGLAGAGEQYF.

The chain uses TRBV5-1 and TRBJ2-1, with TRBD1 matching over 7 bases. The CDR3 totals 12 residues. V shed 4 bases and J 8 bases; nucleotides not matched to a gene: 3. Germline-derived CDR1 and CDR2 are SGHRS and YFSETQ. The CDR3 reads CASSVQGHEQFF. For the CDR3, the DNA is TGCGCCAGCAGCGTACAGGGGCATGAGCAGTTCTTC.

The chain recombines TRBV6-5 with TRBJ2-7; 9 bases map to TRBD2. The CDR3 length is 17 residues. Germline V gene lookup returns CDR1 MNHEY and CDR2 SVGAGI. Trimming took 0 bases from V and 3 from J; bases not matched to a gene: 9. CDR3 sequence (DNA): TGTGCCAGCAGTTACTCGTGGCGGGAGGGCGCCGACTACGAGCAGTACTTC. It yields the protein CASSYSWREGADYEQYF.

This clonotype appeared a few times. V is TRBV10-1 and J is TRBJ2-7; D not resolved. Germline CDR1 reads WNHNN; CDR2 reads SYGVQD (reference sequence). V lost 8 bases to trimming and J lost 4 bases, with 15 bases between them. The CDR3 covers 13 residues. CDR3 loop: CASAPVGSYEQYF. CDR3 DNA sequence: TGCGCCAGCGCACCAGTTGGGTCGTACGAGCAGTACTTC.

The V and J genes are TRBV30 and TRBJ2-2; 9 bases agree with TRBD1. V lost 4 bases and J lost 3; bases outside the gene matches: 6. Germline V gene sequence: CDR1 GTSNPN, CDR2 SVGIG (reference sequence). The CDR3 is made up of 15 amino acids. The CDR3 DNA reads TGTGCCTGGATGGTGGGACAGGGACACACCGGGGAGCTGTTTTTT. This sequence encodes CAWMVGQGHTGELFF.